These 6 T cell receptor beta chains were all obtained from the same sample, sequenced in a study of cytomegalovirus exposure and HLA in healthy donors. In the PCR, 60 Vbeta and 13 Jbeta primers were used. Using immunoSEQ multiplex PCR, the repertoire was profiled, and TCRdb retains in-frame clones only, with some absent. The sample yields 150,000 to 180,000 clones, 82% seen once. Sequencing used PBMCs. The receptor source for this set is a woman aged 45-65 years in good health and CMV-seropositive.

J is TRBJ2-7 and V is TRBV7-3, with 9 bases matching TRBD1. Germline assignment: CDR1 SGHTA and CDR2 FQGTGA. The trim removed 4 bases at V and 3 bases at J, leaving 1 base unmatched. This CDR3 is built from 13 residues. The CDR3 nucleotides are TGTGCCAGCAGCTCGGACAGGGGCTACGAGCAGTACTTC. Protein: CASSSDRGYEQYF.

The V call is TRBV11-2, the J call TRBJ1-6; no clear D gene. Trimming removed 0 bases from V and 9 bases from J, with 9 bases in between. The CDR3 runs to 14 residues. Germline V gene lookup returns CDR1 SGHAT and CDR2 FQNNGV. The CDR3 loop reads CASSLDPGSSPLHF. The CDR3 DNA reads TGTGCCAGCAGCTTAGATCCAGGTAGTTCACCCCTCCACTTT. The full variable domain, rest sourced from reference TRBV11-2 and TRBJ1-6, is EAGVAQSPRYKIIEKRQSVAFWCNPISGHATLYWYQQILGQGPKLLIQFQNNGVVDDSQLPKDRFSAERLKGVDSTLKIQPAKLEDSAVYLCASSLDPGSSPLHFGNGTRLTVT.

The genes are TRBV18 and TRBJ1-1, with TRBD1 matching 7 bases. V lost 2 bases and J lost 10; bases outside the gene matches: 10. The CDR3 is 14 residues long. Germline CDR1 KGHSH, CDR2 LQKENI. This CDR3 reads CASSPTDRVIGAFF. The DNA of the CDR3 is TGTGCCAGCTCACCAACCGACAGGGTGATTGGAGCTTTCTTT.

The chain uses TRBV11-2 and TRBJ2-7; a weak D match, TRBD1 (5 bases). With 1 base removed from V and 2 bases from J, the gap between germline ends came to 21 bases. The CDR3 contains 18 residues. Germline-derived CDR1 and CDR2 are SGHAT and FQNNGV. The CDR3 loop reads CASSLGATTEYQPYEQYF. In DNA, the CDR3 is TGTGCCAGCAGCTTAGGAGCTACGACAGAATACCAACCCTACGAGCAGTACTTC.

The genes are TRBV5-4 and TRBJ1-1; D possibly corresponds to TRBD1 (6 bases). The CDR3 is made up of 15 amino acids. Trimming shortened V by 4 bases and J by 1 base, and 14 bases separated the two germline ends. Germline CDR1 is SGHNT and CDR2 is YYREEE (reference sequence). CDR3 coding DNA: TGTGCCAGCAGCCATACAGGGTTTAAGAACACTGAAGCTTTCTTT. It codes for CASSHTGFKNTEAFF. Full variable domain (remainder filled in from reference TRBV5-4 and TRBJ1-1): ETGVTQSPTHLIKTRGQQVTLRCSSQSGHNTVSWYQQALGQGPQFIFQYYREEENGRGNFPPRFSGLQFPNYSSELNVNALELDDSALYLCASSHTGFKNTEAFFGQGTRLTVV.

This clone was seen a handful of times. The junction and the germline gene differ at one end; a read error may be behind it. V gene TRBV7-9 combines with J gene TRBJ2-1; 9 nucleotides match TRBD2. CDR3 length: 16 amino acids. The germline V gene has CDR1 SEHNR and CDR2 FQNEAQ (reference sequence). The CDR3 protein is CSSSPRRLAEYNEQFF. As DNA, the CDR3 is TGTTCCAGCAGCCCGCGGAGACTAGCGGAATACAATGAGCAGTTCTTC.